The present entry profiles one TCR beta chain with its context. Its antigen is not identified. This entry is derived from a study of T cells after posttransplantation cyclophosphamide. Repertoires were generated with immunoSEQ multiplex PCR, while TCRdb's copy carries only in-frame clones and drops some. The repertoire holds tens of thousands of clones, with 90% to 95% as singletons. The study, taken as a whole, reports: TRB clonality was highly associated with recipient CMV seropositivity and reactivation. Skin or GI-infiltrating T cells shared few TRB sequences with blood.

The specimen was PBMCs. The clonotype originates from a woman aged 25 to 39 in good health and a related stem cell transplant donor.

This CDR3 is CASSQAPGQRRTGYTF. In nucleotides, the CDR3 is TGCGCCAGCAGCCAAGCTCCGGGACAGCGACGAACGGGCTACACCTTC. The chain recombines TRBV4-1 with TRBJ1-2; 7 bases map to TRBD1. Losses at the gene ends were 1 base for V and 8 bases for J; bases not matched to a gene: 13. Germline lookup yields CDR1 MGHRA and CDR2 YSYEKL. CDR3 length: 16 amino acids.